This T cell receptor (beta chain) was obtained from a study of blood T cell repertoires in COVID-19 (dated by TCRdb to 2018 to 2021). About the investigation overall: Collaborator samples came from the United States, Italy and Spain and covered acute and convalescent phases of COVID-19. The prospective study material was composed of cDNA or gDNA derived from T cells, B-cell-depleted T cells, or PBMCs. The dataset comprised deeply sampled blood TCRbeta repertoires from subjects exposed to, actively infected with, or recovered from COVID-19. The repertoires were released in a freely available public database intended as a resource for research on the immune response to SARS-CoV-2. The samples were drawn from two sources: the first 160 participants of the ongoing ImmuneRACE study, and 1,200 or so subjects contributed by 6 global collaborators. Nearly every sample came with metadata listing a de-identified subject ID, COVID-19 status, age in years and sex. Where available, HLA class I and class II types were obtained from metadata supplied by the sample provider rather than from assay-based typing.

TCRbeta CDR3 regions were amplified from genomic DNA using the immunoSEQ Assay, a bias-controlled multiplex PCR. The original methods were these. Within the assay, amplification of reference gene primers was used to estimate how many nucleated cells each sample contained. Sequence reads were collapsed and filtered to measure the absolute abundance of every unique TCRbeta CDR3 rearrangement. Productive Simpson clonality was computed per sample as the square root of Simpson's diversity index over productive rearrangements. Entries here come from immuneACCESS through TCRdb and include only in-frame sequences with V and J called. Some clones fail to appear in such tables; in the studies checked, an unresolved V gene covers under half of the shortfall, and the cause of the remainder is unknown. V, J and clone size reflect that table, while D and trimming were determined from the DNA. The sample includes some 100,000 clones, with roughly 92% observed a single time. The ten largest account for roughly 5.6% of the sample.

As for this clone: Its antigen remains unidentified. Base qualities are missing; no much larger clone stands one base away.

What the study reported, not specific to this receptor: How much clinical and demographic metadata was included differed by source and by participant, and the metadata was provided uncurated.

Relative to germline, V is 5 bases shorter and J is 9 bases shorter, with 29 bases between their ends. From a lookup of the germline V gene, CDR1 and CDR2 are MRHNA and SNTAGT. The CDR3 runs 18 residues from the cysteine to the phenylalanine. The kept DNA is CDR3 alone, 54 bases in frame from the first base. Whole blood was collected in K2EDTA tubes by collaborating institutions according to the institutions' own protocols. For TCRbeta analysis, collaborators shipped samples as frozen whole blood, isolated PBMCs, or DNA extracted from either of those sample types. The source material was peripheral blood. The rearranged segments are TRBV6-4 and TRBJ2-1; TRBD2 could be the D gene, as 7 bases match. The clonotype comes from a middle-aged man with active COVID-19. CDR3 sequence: CASSLRGAPASSISEQFF. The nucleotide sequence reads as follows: TGTGCCAGCAGTTTACGGGGGGCTCCGGCTAGTTCTATTAGTGAGCAGTTCTTC.